A selection of T cell receptor beta chains follows, all from one sample in a study of cytomegalovirus exposure and HLA in healthy donors. TCRdb's table, derived via immunoSEQ multiplex PCR, lists solely in-frame clones and lacks some. The repertoire holds 170,000 or so clones, with roughly four fifths as singletons. The source material was PBMCs. Source of these receptors: a man aged 18 to 35 in good health and CMV-seronegative. Both conserved end residues are part of each CDR3. Each record gives: J gene, V gene, D gene, clone size, CDR3 protein, CDR3 DNA. A D gene is named only where the DNA matches it firmly. Clone size is given for some rows only: seen once, a few or many times, or a class if the clone is expanded.

J: TRBJ2-1
V: TRBV25-1
D: NA
size: NA
CDR3: CASSEYLLAGYNEQFF
DNA: TGTGCCAGCAGTGAATATCTACTAGCCGGGTACAATGAGCAGTTCTTC

J: TRBJ2-7
V: TRBV4-3
D: NA
size: NA
CDR3: CASSQDWAGSYEQYF
DNA: TGCGCCAGCAGCCAAGATTGGGCAGGCTCCTACGAGCAGTACTTC

J: TRBJ2-7
V: TRBV27
D: TRBD1
size: NA
CDR3: CASGRTGGHEQYF
DNA: TGTGCCAGCGGAAGGACAGGGGGTCACGAGCAGTACTTC

J: TRBJ1-5
V: TRBV7-8
D: NA
size: NA
CDR3: CASSPPRGPQHF
DNA: TGTGCCAGCAGCCCCCCCCGAGGGCCCCAGCATTTT

J: TRBJ1-5
V: TRBV4-1
D: NA
size: once
CDR3: CASSQSRQSNQPQHF
DNA: TGCGCCAGCAGCCAATCCAGACAGAGCAATCAGCCCCAGCATTTT

J: TRBJ1-2
V: TRBV5-1
D: NA
size: NA
CDR3: CASRGGPLTFYGYTF
DNA: TGCGCCAGCAGAGGGGGACCTTTAACCTTCTATGGCTACACCTTC

J: TRBJ2-1
V: TRBV28
D: NA
size: NA
CDR3: CASSSPELVRLGNEQFF
DNA: TGTGCCAGCAGTTCCCCTGAACTAGTGCGGCTGGGGAATGAGCAGTTCTTC

J: TRBJ1-5
V: TRBV19
D: NA
size: once
CDR3: CASRSESNQPQHF
DNA: TGTGCCAGTAGATCGGAGAGCAATCAGCCCCAGCATTTT

J: TRBJ2-7
V: TRBV5-1
D: TRBD2
size: NA
CDR3: CASSSGGGLPYEQYF
DNA: TGCGCCAGCAGCTCGGGCGGGGGGTTACCCTACGAGCAGTACTTC

J: TRBJ2-2
V: TRBV27
D: TRBD2
size: NA
CDR3: CASSLAGGATGELFF
DNA: TGTGCCAGCAGTCTAGCGGGAGGGGCCACCGGGGAGCTGTTTTTT

J: TRBJ2-7
V: TRBV2
D: NA
size: NA
CDR3: CASLDREGYYEQYF
DNA: TGTGCCAGTCTGGACAGGGAGGGATACTACGAGCAGTACTTC

J: TRBJ2-3
V: TRBV19
D: TRBD2
size: NA
CDR3: CASTAGGPVDTQYF
DNA: TGTGCCAGTACAGCGGGGGGGCCGGTAGATACGCAGTATTTT

J: TRBJ2-2
V: TRBV7-9
D: NA
size: NA
CDR3: CASSPGGHPEGELFF
DNA: TGTGCCAGCAGCCCGGGGGGACACCCTGAGGGGGAGCTGTTTTTT

J: TRBJ2-7
V: TRBV11-3
D: TRBD1
size: NA
CDR3: CASSPGDRRVFYEQYF
DNA: TGTGCCAGCAGCCCAGGGGACAGGCGGGTCTTCTACGAGCAGTACTTC

J: TRBJ1-5
V: TRBV19
D: TRBD1
size: NA
CDR3: CASRHTGVQPQHF
DNA: TGTGCCAGTAGACACACAGGGGTCCAGCCCCAGCATTTT

J: TRBJ1-2
V: TRBV29-1
D: NA
size: NA
CDR3: CSVAILQRGYTF
DNA: TGCAGCGTAGCCATCCTTCAGCGCGGCTACACCTTC

J: TRBJ1-1
V: TRBV18
D: NA
size: NA
CDR3: CASSREALTEAFF
DNA: TGTGCCAGCTCAAGGGAGGCTCTCACTGAAGCTTTCTTT

J: TRBJ2-7
V: TRBV30
D: NA
size: NA
CDR3: CAWSVGSSYEQYF
DNA: TGTGCCTGGAGTGTAGGGAGCTCCTACGAGCAGTACTTC

J: TRBJ2-3
V: TRBV18
D: NA
size: NA
CDR3: CASSPGRSWDTDTQYF
DNA: TGTGCCAGCTCACCAGGGAGGAGTTGGGACACAGATACGCAGTATTTT

J: TRBJ2-1
V: TRBV7-2
D: TRBD2
size: NA
CDR3: CASSPGTSGRAVNEQFF
DNA: TGTGCCAGCAGCCCGGGGACTAGCGGGAGGGCCGTCAATGAGCAGTTCTTC

J: TRBJ2-2
V: TRBV4-1
D: TRBD1
size: few
CDR3: CASSQQGAGDGELFF
DNA: TGCGCCAGCAGCCAACAGGGGGCTGGTGACGGGGAGCTGTTTTTT

J: TRBJ2-7
V: TRBV27
D: NA
size: NA
CDR3: CASSLSFTGSHEQYF
DNA: TGTGCCAGCAGTTTATCATTTACGGGAAGCCACGAGCAGTACTTC

J: TRBJ2-2
V: TRBV6-6
D: TRBD2
size: few
CDR3: CASSTSGRNTGELFF
DNA: TGTGCCAGCAGTACTAGCGGGAGAAACACCGGGGAGCTGTTTTTT

J: TRBJ2-5
V: TRBV7-7
D: TRBD1
size: NA
CDR3: CASSTGQGARETQYF
DNA: TGTGCTAGCAGCACCGGACAGGGGGCGCGAGAGACCCAGTACTTC

J: TRBJ1-6
V: TRBV5-1
D: TRBD1
size: NA
CDR3: CASSLASGMGQGISPLHF
DNA: TGCGCCAGCAGCTTGGCCAGCGGCATGGGACAGGGGATTTCACCCCTCCACTTT

J: TRBJ2-2
V: TRBV7-3
D: NA
size: NA
CDR3: CASSPRRTVGAGELFF
DNA: TGTGCCAGCAGCCCACGCCGGACAGTCGGAGCCGGGGAGCTGTTTTTT

J: TRBJ2-1
V: TRBV14
D: TRBD2
size: NA
CDR3: CASSRLAGGQYNEQFF
DNA: TGTGCCAGCAGTCGACTAGCGGGGGGGCAGTACAATGAGCAGTTCTTC

J: TRBJ2-3
V: TRBV19
D: NA
size: NA
CDR3: CATTQGALTDTQYF
DNA: TGTGCCACCACACAGGGCGCACTCACAGATACGCAGTATTTT

J: TRBJ1-1
V: TRBV30
D: NA
size: NA
CDR3: CAWSVRVATEAFF
DNA: TGTGCCTGGAGTGTACGCGTAGCTACTGAAGCTTTCTTT

J: TRBJ2-5
V: TRBV5-1
D: TRBD1
size: NA
CDR3: CASSLDRGGETQYF
DNA: TGCGCCAGCAGCCTCGACAGGGGCGGAGAGACCCAGTACTTC

J: TRBJ2-1
V: TRBV7-8
D: TRBD2
size: once
CDR3: CASSLEGLADSYNEQFF
DNA: TGTGCCAGCAGCTTAGAGGGTCTAGCGGATTCCTACAATGAGCAGTTCTTC

J: TRBJ1-1
V: TRBV2
D: NA
size: NA
CDR3: CASSEGLFRGETFF
DNA: TGTGCCAGCAGTGAAGGACTTTTCCGGGGGGAGACTTTCTTT

J: TRBJ1-5
V: TRBV19
D: NA
size: NA
CDR3: CASTTVQAPNQPQHF
DNA: TGTGCCAGTACTACCGTCCAGGCCCCTAATCAGCCCCAGCATTTT

J: TRBJ2-7
V: TRBV5-4
D: NA
size: few
CDR3: CASSLAGRANGEQYF
DNA: TGTGCCAGCAGCTTGGCCGGCCGAGCAAACGGGGAGCAGTACTTC

J: TRBJ2-7
V: TRBV7-2
D: NA
size: NA
CDR3: CASSLVRTAGEQYF
DNA: TGTGCCAGCAGCTTAGTTAGGACAGCGGGGGAGCAGTACTTC

J: TRBJ1-5
V: TRBV30
D: TRBD1
size: NA
CDR3: CAWSVQGYSNQPQHF
DNA: TGTGCCTGGAGTGTACAGGGGTATAGCAATCAGCCCCAGCATTTT

J: TRBJ2-3
V: TRBV27
D: TRBD2
size: NA
CDR3: CASSPGGRKTQYF
DNA: TGTGCCAGCAGCCCGGGGGGGAGGAAAACGCAGTATTTT

J: TRBJ2-1
V: TRBV5-1
D: TRBD2
size: NA
CDR3: CASSFGGGNYNEQFF
DNA: TGCGCCAGCAGCTTTGGCGGGGGTAACTACAATGAGCAGTTCTTC

J: TRBJ2-1
V: TRBV25-1
D: TRBD1
size: NA
CDR3: CASSEWGTGTHEQFF
DNA: TGTGCCAGCAGTGAATGGGGGACAGGGACCCATGAGCAGTTCTTC

J: TRBJ1-6
V: TRBV10-1
D: NA
size: NA
CDR3: CAIHPVNSPDSPLHF
DNA: TGCGCCATCCACCCAGTAAATTCTCCCGATTCACCCCTCCACTTT

J: TRBJ2-7
V: TRBV15
D: TRBD2
size: NA
CDR3: CATSIAGTTYEQYF
DNA: TGTGCCACCAGCATCGCCGGGACTACTTACGAGCAGTACTTC

J: TRBJ1-1
V: TRBV25-1
D: NA
size: few
CDR3: CASSVGEGTEAFF
DNA: TGTGCCAGCAGTGTAGGGGAGGGCACTGAAGCTTTCTTT

J: TRBJ2-7
V: TRBV6-1
D: NA
size: NA
CDR3: CASSVTPGTRQGTSYEQYF
DNA: TGTGCCAGCAGTGTCACACCCGGGACAAGGCAGGGAACATCCTACGAGCAGTACTTC

J: TRBJ2-4
V: TRBV13
D: TRBD1
size: NA
CDR3: CASSRDRGDIQYF
DNA: TGTGCCAGCAGCCGGGACAGGGGGGACATTCAGTACTTC

J: TRBJ1-1
V: TRBV7-3
D: NA
size: NA
CDR3: CASSSNGNTEAFF
DNA: TGTGCCAGCAGCTCTAACGGGAACACTGAAGCTTTCTTT

J: TRBJ2-7
V: TRBV19
D: TRBD1
size: NA
CDR3: CASSMNRGPASEQYF
DNA: TGTGCCAGTAGTATGAACAGGGGGCCTGCTTCGGAGCAGTACTTC

J: TRBJ2-2
V: TRBV5-1
D: NA
size: NA
CDR3: CASSLGIDSANTGELFF
DNA: TGCGCCAGCAGCTTGGGCATCGACAGCGCGAACACCGGGGAGCTGTTTTTT

J: TRBJ1-5
V: TRBV6-7
D: TRBD1
size: NA
CDR3: CASTPDRGTQPQHF
DNA: TGTGCCAGCACACCCGACAGGGGAACACAGCCCCAGCATTTT

J: TRBJ2-3
V: TRBV7-3
D: TRBD2
size: NA
CDR3: CASSLAGGLGDTQYF
DNA: TGTGCCAGCAGCCTAGCGGGGGGGCTTGGAGATACGCAGTATTTT

J: TRBJ2-7
V: TRBV6-5
D: TRBD2
size: NA
CDR3: CASSATSAYEQYF
DNA: TGTGCCAGCAGTGCCACTAGCGCCTACGAGCAGTACTTC

J: TRBJ2-2
V: TRBV6-6
D: NA
size: NA
CDR3: CASSYLTETGELFF
DNA: TGTGCCAGCAGTTACCTAACAGAGACCGGGGAGCTGTTTTTT

J: TRBJ1-3
V: TRBV15
D: NA
size: NA
CDR3: CATSRDRPQSSGNTIYF
DNA: TGTGCCACCAGCAGAGATCGTCCACAGTCCTCTGGAAACACCATATATTTT

J: TRBJ1-1
V: TRBV28
D: NA
size: NA
CDR3: CASSYSVANTEAFF
DNA: TGTGCCAGCAGCTATAGTGTAGCGAACACTGAAGCTTTCTTT

J: TRBJ2-5
V: TRBV5-1
D: TRBD1
size: NA
CDR3: CASSLGDRANQETQYF
DNA: TGCGCCAGCAGCTTAGGGGACAGGGCCAACCAAGAGACCCAGTACTTC

J: TRBJ2-7
V: TRBV5-4
D: TRBD2
size: NA
CDR3: CASSTSSGRSYEQYF
DNA: TGTGCCAGCAGCACCTCTAGCGGCCGCTCCTACGAGCAGTACTTC

J: TRBJ2-7
V: TRBV2
D: TRBD2
size: NA
CDR3: CASSETAGGSSYEQYF
DNA: TGTGCCAGCAGTGAGACCGCGGGCGGGAGCTCCTACGAACAGTACTTC

J: TRBJ2-5
V: TRBV7-8
D: TRBD1
size: few
CDR3: CASSLAGQKYF
DNA: TGTGCCAGCAGCTTAGCGGGACAGAAGTACTTC

J: TRBJ2-7
V: TRBV4-2
D: NA
size: NA
CDR3: CASSQTPSLSETYEQYF
DNA: TGTGCCAGCAGCCAAACACCCTCTCTCAGCGAGACCTACGAGCAGTACTTC

J: TRBJ1-1
V: TRBV9
D: NA
size: NA
CDR3: CASSVGPRGGNTEAFF
DNA: TGTGCCAGCAGCGTAGGACCCCGGGGGGGCAACACTGAAGCTTTCTTT

J: TRBJ1-3
V: TRBV6-5
D: TRBD1
size: few
CDR3: CASSPQGAVHHTIYF
DNA: TGTGCCAGCAGCCCTCAGGGGGCCGTTCACCACACCATATATTTT